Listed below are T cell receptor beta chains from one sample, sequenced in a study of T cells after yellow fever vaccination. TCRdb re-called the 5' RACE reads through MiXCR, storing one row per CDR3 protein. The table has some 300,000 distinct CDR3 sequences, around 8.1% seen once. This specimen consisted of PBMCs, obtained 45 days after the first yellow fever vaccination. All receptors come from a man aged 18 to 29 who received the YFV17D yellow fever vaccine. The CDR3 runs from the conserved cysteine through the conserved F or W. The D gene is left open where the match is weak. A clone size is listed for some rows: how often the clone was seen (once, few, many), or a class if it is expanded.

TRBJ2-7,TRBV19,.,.,CASSLNPHEQYF,TGTGCCAGTAGCCTTAACCCCCACGAGCAGTACTTC
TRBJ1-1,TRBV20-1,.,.,CSARVEGVAAFF,TGCAGTGCTAGAGTGGAGGGGGTGGCAGCTTTCTTT
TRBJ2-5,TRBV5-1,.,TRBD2,CASSAPYSGGAKTQYF,TGCGCCAGCAGCGCCCCCTATAGCGGGGGGGCGAAGACCCAGTACTTC
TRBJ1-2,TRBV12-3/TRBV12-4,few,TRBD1,CASSATGVGTYGYTF,TGTGCCAGCAGCGCGACAGGGGTGGGAACCTATGGCTACACCTTC
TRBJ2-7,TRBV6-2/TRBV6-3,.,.,CASSEPSLYEQYF,TGTGCCAGCAGTGAGCCCTCCCTCTACGAGCAGTACTTC
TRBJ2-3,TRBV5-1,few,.,CASSLVPVTDTQYF,TGCGCCAGCAGCTTGGTTCCGGTTACAGATACGCAGTATTTT
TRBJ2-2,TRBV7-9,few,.,CASSPFWGTNTGELFF,TGTGCCAGCAGCCCCTTCTGGGGGACGAACACCGGGGAGCTGTTTTTT
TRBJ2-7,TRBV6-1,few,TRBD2,CASRPGLAGNEQYF,TGTGCCAGCCGACCGGGACTAGCGGGGAACGAGCAGTACTTC
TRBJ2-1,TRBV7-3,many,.,CASSPPGAIYNEQFF,TGTGCCAGCAGCCCACCAGGGGCCATCTACAATGAGCAGTTCTTC
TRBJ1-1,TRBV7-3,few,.,CASSLSGALGTEAFF,TGTGCCAGCAGCTTATCCGGGGCCCTGGGCACTGAAGCTTTCTTT
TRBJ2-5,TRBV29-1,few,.,CSVEPYRGKETQYF,TGCAGCGTTGAACCCTATAGGGGGAAGGAGACCCAGTACTTC
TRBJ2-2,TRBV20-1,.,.,CSADREAGELFF,TGCAGTGCTGACAGGGAGGCCGGGGAGCTGTTTTTT
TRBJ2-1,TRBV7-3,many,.,CASSLNYNEQFF,TGTGCCAGCAGCTTAAACTACAATGAGCAGTTCTTC